The 8 T cell receptor beta chains listed next were all sequenced from one sample in a study of cytomegalovirus exposure and HLA in healthy donors. In the PCR, 60 Vbeta and 13 Jbeta primers were used. TCRdb's copy holds only in-frame clones and misses some; the assay was immunoSEQ multiplex PCR. This repertoire shows some 70,000 clones, roughly 65% found once; its top ten account for 12% to 15%. Sample: PBMCs. The receptor set was obtained from a male donor in good health and CMV-seropositive.

The rearrangement links TRBV5-1 to TRBJ2-3, with TRBD2 matching over 12 bases. The V and J ends lost 2 bases and 0 bases, in that order; junction bases with no gene match: 10. CDR3 length equals 19 residues. Per the germline V gene, CDR1 is SGHRS and CDR2 is YFSETQ. The CDR3 DNA reads TGCGCCAGCAGCTTCCTACTAGCGGGAGGCTTTACTAGCACAGATACGCAGTATTTT. Protein sequence: CASSFLLAGGFTSTDTQYF.

The rearrangement links TRBV6-4 to TRBJ2-2, with 7 positions matching TRBD1. V lost 3 bases and J lost 3; bases outside the gene matches: 1. This CDR3 contains 14 residues. Germline V gene sequence: CDR1 MRHNA, CDR2 SNTAGT. CDR3 bases: TGTGCCAGCAGTGAGGGACAGTACACCGGGGAGCTGTTTTTT. This encodes CASSEGQYTGELFF.

This clone has just a few counts. The chain uses TRBV29-1 and TRBJ2-7, with 7 bases lining up with TRBD1. The junction had 10 bases not matched to a gene; V was cut back by 6 bases and J by 2 bases. This CDR3 is built from 14 residues. Germline loops: CDR1 SQVTM, CDR2 ANQGSEA. CDR3 nucleotides: TGCAGCGTGAAGGACAGGCGTAAGACCTACGAGCAGTACTTC. It yields the protein CSVKDRRKTYEQYF.

The rearrangement links TRBV5-6 to TRBJ1-2, with 9 positions matching TRBD1. The CDR3 runs to 15 residues. J lost 5 bases, V lost 1 base, and 6 bases had no gene match. CDR1 is SGHDT, CDR2 YYEEEE, per germline. The chain's CDR3 is CASSLTGGLGYGYTF. Written as DNA, the CDR3 is TGTGCCAGCAGCTTGACAGGGGGCCTTGGATATGGCTACACCTTC.

The V call is TRBV7-2, the J call TRBJ1-2; 7 bases match TRBD1. Germline V gene lookup returns CDR1 SGHTA and CDR2 FQGNSA. This CDR3 comprises 14 residues. V was clipped by 5 bases and J by 1 base; unmatched bases: 4. The CDR3 DNA is TGTGCCAGCAGCGCAGGGGGTTTTAACTATGGCTACACCTTC. It translates to CASSAGGFNYGYTF.

The J gene is TRBJ2-7, the V gene TRBV10-1, with 7 bases lining up with TRBD1. Trimming took 6 bases from V and 1 from J; bases not matched to a gene: 3. This CDR3 is built from 13 residues. Germline CDR1 reads WNHNN; CDR2 reads SYGVQD (reference sequence). The DNA of the CDR3 is TGCGCCAGCAGCCTACAGGGGTCCTACGAGCAGTACTTC. Translating it yields CASSLQGSYEQYF.

The CDR3 nucleotides are TGTGCCAGCAGCCCCCCTAGCGGGGGGAATGAGCAGTTCTTC. Translated, it gives CASSPPSGGNEQFF. V is TRBV9 and J is TRBJ2-1; 11 bases match TRBD2. V was clipped by 4 bases and J by 7 bases; unmatched bases: 4. This CDR3 is built from 14 residues. Germline assignment: CDR1 SGDLS and CDR2 YYNGEE.

The CDR3 nucleotides read TGTGCCAGCCCTGGGACAGAAGAGGGCTACACCTTC. Its protein product is CASPGTEEGYTF. The chain carries TRBV25-1 and TRBJ1-2; 7 bases map to TRBD1. The CDR3 length is 12 residues. The J segment lost 8 bases and the V segment lost 8 bases, leaving 8 bases of the junction unmatched. Germline CDR1 is MGHDK and CDR2 is SYGVNS.